Listed below are T cell receptor beta chains from one sample, sequenced in a study of cytomegalovirus exposure and HLA in healthy donors. Assay used: immunoSEQ multiplex PCR; TCRdb lists only in-frame clones, some missing. The data hold some 110,000 clones, with about four fifths observed a single time. The material sequenced was PBMCs. These receptors were obtained from a man aged 25-40 years in good health and CMV-seropositive. CDR3s include the opening cysteine and the closing phenylalanine or tryptophan. A D gene is named only where the DNA matches it firmly. Clone size is not always given. Where it is, it says once, few, many or a class for expanded clones.

abundance	v_gene	j_gene	d_gene	CDR3nt	CDR3aa
few	TRBV4-2	TRBJ2-2	NA	TGTGCCAGCAGCCAAGGGGAGCTCATAAAAGGAACCGGGGAGCTGTTTTTT	CASSQGELIKGTGELFF
NA	TRBV18	TRBJ1-1	NA	TGTGCCAGCTCACCTCAGGGAAACATGAACACTGAAGCTTTCTTT	CASSPQGNMNTEAFF
few	TRBV4-2	TRBJ1-2	NA	TGTGCCAGCAGCCAAGCGCAACGGGGGGCTAACTATGGCTACACCTTC	CASSQAQRGANYGYTF
NA	TRBV5-4	TRBJ2-5	TRBD2	TGTGCCAGCACGGAGCGGGGGGGGCAAGAGACCCAGTACTTC	CASTERGGQETQYF
NA	TRBV5-1	TRBJ2-2	NA	TGCGCCAGCAGTCTAGACCGATTGAACACCGGGGAGCTGTTTTTT	CASSLDRLNTGELFF
NA	TRBV6-5	TRBJ1-3	NA	TGTGCCAGCAGACCGGGAGGGGTCGGAAACACCATATATTTT	CASRPGGVGNTIYF
many	TRBV9	TRBJ2-1	NA	TGTGCCAGCAGCGTAGCTATCGGTAACTACAATGAGCAGTTCTTC	CASSVAIGNYNEQFF
NA	TRBV9	TRBJ2-7	TRBD1	TGTGCCAGCAGCTTCTCCGGGACAGGGGGGTACGAGCAGTACTTC	CASSFSGTGGYEQYF
few	TRBV5-1	TRBJ2-1	TRBD2	TGCGCCAGCAGCTACGGACTAGCGGGGGAGAGCTCCTACAATGAGCAGTTCTTC	CASSYGLAGESSYNEQFF
NA	TRBV7-9	TRBJ1-3	NA	TGTTCCAGCAGCTTTACCGGTAGCGACTCTGGAAACACCATATATTTT	CSSSFTGSDSGNTIYF
NA	TRBV29-1	TRBJ2-7	NA	TGCAGCGGGAGGGCCTCGGGCTACGAGCAGTACTTC	CSGRASGYEQYF
NA	TRBV19	TRBJ2-1	NA	TGTGCCAGTAGTGCAGAAGAGCGGCTCTACAATGAGCAGTTCTTC	CASSAEERLYNEQFF
NA	TRBV5-6	TRBJ2-7	TRBD1	TGTGCCAGCAGCTTTCGGACAGGGGTGGACGAGCAGTACTTC	CASSFRTGVDEQYF
NA	TRBV6-4	TRBJ2-3	NA	TGTGCCAGCAGTGACGGGGGGGATACGCAGTATTTT	CASSDGGDTQYF
NA	TRBV5-4	TRBJ2-7	NA	TGTGCCAGCAGCTGGGCACAGGGGGGGACCTACGAGCAGTACTTC	CASSWAQGGTYEQYF
NA	TRBV6-5	TRBJ1-1	TRBD1	TGTGCCAGCAGTACGCGGGACAGGGCCAACACTGAAGCTTTCTTT	CASSTRDRANTEAFF
NA	TRBV7-2	TRBJ1-1	NA	TGTGCCAGCAGCTTACAGACTCAAACGAACACTGAAGCTTTCTTT	CASSLQTQTNTEAFF
once	TRBV13	TRBJ1-4	TRBD1	TGTGCCAGCAGTTTCGGGACAGTCCCTAATGAAAAACTGTTTTTT	CASSFGTVPNEKLFF
NA	TRBV10-1	TRBJ1-6	TRBD1	TGCGCCAGCACCCGACCGGGACAGGGGGATTCACCCCTCCACTTT	CASTRPGQGDSPLHF
NA	TRBV7-2	TRBJ1-1	TRBD1	TGTGCCAGCCGGGAAGGGGGCTGGGTCACTGAAGCTTTCTTT	CASREGGWVTEAFF
NA	TRBV9	TRBJ1-1	NA	TGTGCCAGCAGCTTGGACAGTTGGGGGAACACTGAAGCTTTCTTT	CASSLDSWGNTEAFF
once	TRBV7-2	TRBJ2-1	TRBD1	TGTGCCAGCAGCGCGGACAGGGGGCTAAATGAGCAGTTCTTC	CASSADRGLNEQFF
once	TRBV28	TRBJ1-1	NA	TGTGCCAGCAGTTTTGCAGGGGCGAACACTGAAGCTTTCTTT	CASSFAGANTEAFF
NA	TRBV12-5	TRBJ2-5	NA	TGTGCTAGTGGGCCTCCGCGGGGGACCCAGTACTTC	CASGPPRGTQYF
NA	TRBV9	TRBJ1-1	NA	TGTGCCAGCAGCGTAGTGACGCGGAACTCTGAAGCTTTCTTT	CASSVVTRNSEAFF
NA	TRBV19	TRBJ1-5	NA	TGTGCCAGTAGTATGACATCCGGCGCACGGCCCCAGCATTTT	CASSMTSGARPQHF
NA	TRBV5-4	TRBJ2-1	TRBD1	TGTGCCAGCAGCTCCGGGACAGGGGCCTACAATGAGCAGTTCTTC	CASSSGTGAYNEQFF
many	TRBV4-2	TRBJ2-7	TRBD2	TGTGCCAGCAGCCAACGTCACAATGAGCGGGGGAGCTCCTACGAGCAGTACTTC	CASSQRHNERGSSYEQYF
NA	TRBV9	TRBJ2-7	NA	TGTGCCAGCAGCTCCCGGACTAACGCCTACGAGCAGTACTTC	CASSSRTNAYEQYF
few	TRBV7-2	TRBJ2-7	NA	TGTGCCAGCAGCTTTGGGACTCGAGCCTACGAGCAGTACTTC	CASSFGTRAYEQYF
NA	TRBV27	TRBJ2-2	TRBD2	TGTGCCAGCAGTTTATACAGGGAGCGGGGGGGCACCGGGGAGCTGTTTTTT	CASSLYRERGGTGELFF
once	TRBV28	TRBJ1-1	NA	TGTGCCAGCAGTTTTTCCAGGCAAGGCCTGAACACTGAAGCTTTCTTT	CASSFSRQGLNTEAFF
few	TRBV5-6	TRBJ2-1	TRBD1	TGTGCCAGCAGCTTTGGACAGGGGAACGATGAGCAGTTCTTC	CASSFGQGNDEQFF
NA	TRBV5-1	TRBJ2-3	TRBD1	TGCGCCAGCAGCCCTGGGACAGGGTCTAAAGATACGCAGTATTTT	CASSPGTGSKDTQYF
NA	TRBV19	TRBJ1-1	NA	TGTGCCAGTAGTGCGGGATTGGGGGGAAACACTGAAGCTTTCTTT	CASSAGLGGNTEAFF
once	TRBV27	TRBJ1-5	TRBD1	TGTGCCAGCACCGACAGTGGGACAGGGAGCAATCAGCCCCAGCATTTT	CASTDSGTGSNQPQHF
NA	TRBV10-3	TRBJ2-1	NA	TGTGCCAGCTGCCCGAGGGCAGGACGAGGGAGGTCCTACAATGAGCAGTTCTTC	CASCPRAGRGRSYNEQFF
NA	TRBV28	TRBJ1-2	NA	TGTGCCAGCAGACTCCTATCAGGGATCTATGGCTACACCTTC	CASRLLSGIYGYTF
NA	TRBV28	TRBJ1-5	TRBD1	TGTGCCAGCACCCGGACAGGGGGAAATAGCAATCAGCCCCAGCATTTT	CASTRTGGNSNQPQHF
NA	TRBV6-5	TRBJ1-5	NA	TGTGCCAGCGCGTCTGTTGGCAATCAGCCCCAGCATTTT	CASASVGNQPQHF
NA	TRBV28	TRBJ1-2	NA	TGTGCCAGCAGACCGTCGGGTGACGGCTACCCCTTC	CASRPSGDGYPF
NA	TRBV11-2	TRBJ1-1	TRBD1	TGTGCCAGCAGCCTATTGGTGACAGGGGGCCCTCGCACTGAAGCTTTCTTT	CASSLLVTGGPRTEAFF
NA	TRBV21-1	TRBJ2-5	NA	TGTGCCAGCAGCAAAGAAGGCGGGAACACTCGGAAAGAGACCCAGTACTTC	CASSKEGGNTRKETQYF
few	TRBV27	TRBJ1-2	NA	TGTGCCAGCAGTTTATCGCGGGGCAGCGGCTACACCTTC	CASSLSRGSGYTF